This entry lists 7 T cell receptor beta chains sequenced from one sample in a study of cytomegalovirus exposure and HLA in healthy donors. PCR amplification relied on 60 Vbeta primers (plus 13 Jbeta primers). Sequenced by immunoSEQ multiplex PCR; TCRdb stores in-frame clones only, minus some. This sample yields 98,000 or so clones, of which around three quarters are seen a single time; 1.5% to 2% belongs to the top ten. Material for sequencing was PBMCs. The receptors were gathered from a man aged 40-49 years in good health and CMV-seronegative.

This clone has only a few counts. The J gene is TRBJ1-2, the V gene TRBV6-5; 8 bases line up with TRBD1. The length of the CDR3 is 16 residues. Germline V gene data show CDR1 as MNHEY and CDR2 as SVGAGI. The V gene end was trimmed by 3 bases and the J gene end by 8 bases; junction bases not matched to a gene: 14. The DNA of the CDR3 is TGTGCCAGCAGTTATTCGGGGACAGGCCCTAAGGGGGGCTACACCTTC. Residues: CASSYSGTGPKGGYTF.

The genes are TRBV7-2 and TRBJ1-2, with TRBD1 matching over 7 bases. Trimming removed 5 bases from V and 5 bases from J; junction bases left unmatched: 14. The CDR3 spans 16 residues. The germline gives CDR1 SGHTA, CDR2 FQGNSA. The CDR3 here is CASSGQGNGTAYGYTF. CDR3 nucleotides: TGTGCCAGCAGCGGACAAGGGAACGGGACAGCTTATGGCTACACCTTC.

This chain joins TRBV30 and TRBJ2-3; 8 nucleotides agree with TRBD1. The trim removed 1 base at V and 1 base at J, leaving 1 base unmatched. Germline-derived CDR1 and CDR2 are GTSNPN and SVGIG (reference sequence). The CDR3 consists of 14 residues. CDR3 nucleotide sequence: TGTGCCTGGAGTGGGGGACAGGGCACAGATACGCAGTATTTT. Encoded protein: CAWSGGQGTDTQYF.

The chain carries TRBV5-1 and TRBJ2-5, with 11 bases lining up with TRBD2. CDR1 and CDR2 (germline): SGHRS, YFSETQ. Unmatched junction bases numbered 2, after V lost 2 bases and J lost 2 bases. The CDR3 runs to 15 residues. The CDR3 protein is CASSFTSGGQETQYF. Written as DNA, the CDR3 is TGCGCCAGCAGCTTCACTAGCGGGGGACAAGAGACCCAGTACTTC.

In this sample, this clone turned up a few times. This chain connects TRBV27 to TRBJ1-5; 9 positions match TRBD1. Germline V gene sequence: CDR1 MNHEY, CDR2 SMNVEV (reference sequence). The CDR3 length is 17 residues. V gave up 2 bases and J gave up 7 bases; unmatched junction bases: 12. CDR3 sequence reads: CASSLKRDRVRKQPQHF. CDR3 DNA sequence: TGTGCCAGCAGTTTAAAAAGGGACAGGGTACGAAAGCAGCCCCAGCATTTT.

The CDR3 loop reads CASSHSGTTNEQFF. The CDR3 bases are TGTGCCAGTAGTCATTCCGGGACTACCAATGAGCAGTTCTTC. The V gene is TRBV19, the J gene TRBJ2-1; 7 bases agree with TRBD2. This CDR3 has 14 residues. The germline V gene has CDR1 LNHDA and CDR2 SQIVND (reference sequence). V gave up 5 bases and J gave up 6 bases; unmatched junction bases: 7.

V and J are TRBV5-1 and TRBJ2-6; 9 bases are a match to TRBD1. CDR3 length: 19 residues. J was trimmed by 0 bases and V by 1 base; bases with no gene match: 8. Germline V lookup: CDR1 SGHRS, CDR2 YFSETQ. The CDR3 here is CASSLLTGGPNSGANVLTF. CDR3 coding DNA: TGCGCCAGCAGCTTGTTGACAGGGGGGCCTAACTCTGGGGCCAACGTCCTGACTTTC.